This T cell receptor beta chain was sequenced in a study of blood T cell repertoires in COVID-19 (dated by TCRdb to 2018 to 2020). Background on the whole study: Samples from collaborators originated in the United States, Italy and Spain and spanned both the acute and convalescent phases of COVID-19. The material from the prospective study consisted of cDNA or gDNA derived from T cells, B-cell-depleted T cells, or PBMCs. The dataset comprised deeply sampled blood TCRbeta repertoires from subjects exposed to, actively infected with, or recovered from COVID-19. The repertoires were released in a freely available public database meant as a resource for research on the immune response to SARS-CoV-2. The samples were drawn from two sources: the first 160 participants of the ongoing ImmuneRACE study, and over 1,000 subjects contributed by 6 global collaborators. Nearly every sample came with metadata listing a de-identified subject ID, COVID-19 status, age in years and sex. Where available, HLA class I and class II types were obtained from metadata supplied by the sample provider rather than from assay-based typing.

As for this clone: Its recognized antigen is unknown. Base qualities are missing; no much larger clone stands one base away.

V lost 2 bases and J lost 11 bases, and the count of bases not matched to a germline gene is 14. The CDR3 contains 16 residues, cysteine and phenylalanine counted. Only the CDR3 region is kept as DNA, spanning 48 bases read in frame from base 1. The CDR1 and CDR2 encoded by the germline V gene are MNHEY and SVGAGI. Each collaborating institution followed its own protocols to collect whole blood in K2EDTA tubes. For TCRbeta analysis, collaborators shipped samples in one of three forms: frozen whole blood, isolated PBMCs, or DNA extracted from either of those sample types. The immunoSEQ Assay, a bias-controlled multiplex PCR, was used to amplify TCRbeta CDR3 regions from genomic DNA. In the source study's methods: The number of nucleated cells in each sample was estimated by amplification of reference gene primers within the assay. Sequence reads were collapsed and filtered to measure the absolute abundance of every unique TCRbeta CDR3 rearrangement. For each sample, productive Simpson clonality was calculated by taking the square root of Simpson's diversity index across productive rearrangements. The immuneACCESS repertoire file appears here via TCRdb, limited to in-frame rearrangements. These files lack a portion of the clones; in checked studies, under half of the deficit traces to unresolved V genes, and the cause of the others is not known. The DNA was the basis for D and trimming; V, J and clone size are from that table. For this sample there are approximately 98,000 clones; about 80% appear just once. Jointly, the top ten make up roughly 4% of the sample.

Broad study findings and their caveats: The quantity of clinical and demographic metadata differed by source and by participant and was supplied without curation.

The sequence was obtained from a man between 60 and 70 years old with acute or convalescent COVID-19. Material: peripheral blood. Recombination joined TRBV6-5 with TRBJ1-5, with 8 junctional bases fitting TRBD1. The DNA reads as follows: TGTGCCAGCAGTTACCCCGTAGGACAGGGTGATTGGGCCCAGCATTTT. This sequence encodes CASSYPVGQGDWAQHF.